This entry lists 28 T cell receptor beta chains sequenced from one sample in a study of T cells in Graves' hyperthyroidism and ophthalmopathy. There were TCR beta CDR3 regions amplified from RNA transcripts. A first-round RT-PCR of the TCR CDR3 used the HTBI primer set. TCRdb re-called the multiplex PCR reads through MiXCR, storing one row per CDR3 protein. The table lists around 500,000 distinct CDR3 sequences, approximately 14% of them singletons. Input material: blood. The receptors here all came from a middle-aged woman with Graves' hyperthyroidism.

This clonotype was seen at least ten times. The CDR3 sequence: CASTGRGSSYEQYF. CDR3 sequence (DNA): TGTGCCAGCACCGGAAGGGGCAGCTCCTACGAGCAGTACTTC. V gene TRBV28 combines with J gene TRBJ2-7, with D possibly TRBD1 on 5 matching bases. The CDR3 consists of 14 residues. The germline V gene encodes CDR1 MDHEN and CDR2 SYDVKM. V lost 7 bases and J lost 0, with 13 bases in between.

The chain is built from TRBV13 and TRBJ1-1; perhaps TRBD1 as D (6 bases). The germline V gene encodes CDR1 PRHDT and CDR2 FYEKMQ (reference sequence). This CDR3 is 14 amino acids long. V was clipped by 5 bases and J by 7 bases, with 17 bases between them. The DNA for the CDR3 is TGTGCCAGCAGCCCTCAGACACAGGGCCTTGAAGCTTTCTTT. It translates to CASSPQTQGLEAFF.

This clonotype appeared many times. Written as DNA, the CDR3 is TGTGCCAGCAGCCATAAACATCTCAGGGGGGTCAATGAAAAACTGTTTTTT. Translation: CASSHKHLRGVNEKLFF. V and J are TRBV5-5 and TRBJ1-4; TRBD1 matches 7 bases. This CDR3 contains 17 residues. Germline V lookup: CDR1 SGHKS, CDR2 YYEKEE (reference sequence). V shed 4 bases, J shed 5 bases, and the junction held 14 bases outside the gene matches.

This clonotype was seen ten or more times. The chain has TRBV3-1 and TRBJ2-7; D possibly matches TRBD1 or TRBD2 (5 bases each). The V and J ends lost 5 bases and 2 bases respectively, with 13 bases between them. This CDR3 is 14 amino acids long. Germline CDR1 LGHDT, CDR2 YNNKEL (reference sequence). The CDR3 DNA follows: TGTGCCAGCAGCTTCGAGGGGCGGGCCTACGAGCAGTACTTC. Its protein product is CASSFEGRAYEQYF.

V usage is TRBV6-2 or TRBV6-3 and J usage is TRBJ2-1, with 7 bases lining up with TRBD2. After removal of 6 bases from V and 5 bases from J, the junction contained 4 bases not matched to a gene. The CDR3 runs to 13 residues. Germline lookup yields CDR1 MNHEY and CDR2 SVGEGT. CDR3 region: CASRGGGDNEQFF. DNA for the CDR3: TGTGCCAGCAGGGGGGGAGGGGACAATGAGCAGTTCTTC.

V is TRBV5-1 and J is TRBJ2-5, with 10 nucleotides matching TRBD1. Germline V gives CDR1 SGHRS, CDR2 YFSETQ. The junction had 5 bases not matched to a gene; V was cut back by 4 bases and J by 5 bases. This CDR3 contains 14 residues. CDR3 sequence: CASSPGQGWETQYF. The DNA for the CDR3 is TGCGCCAGCAGCCCGGGACAGGGGTGGGAGACCCAGTACTTC.

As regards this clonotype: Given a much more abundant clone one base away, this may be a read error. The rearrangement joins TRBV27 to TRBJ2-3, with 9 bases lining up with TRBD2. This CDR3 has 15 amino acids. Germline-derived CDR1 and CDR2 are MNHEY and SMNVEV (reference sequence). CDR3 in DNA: TGTGCCGGCAGTTGGCCTAGCGGGGGCACAGATACGCAGTATTTT. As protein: CAGSWPSGGTDTQYF.

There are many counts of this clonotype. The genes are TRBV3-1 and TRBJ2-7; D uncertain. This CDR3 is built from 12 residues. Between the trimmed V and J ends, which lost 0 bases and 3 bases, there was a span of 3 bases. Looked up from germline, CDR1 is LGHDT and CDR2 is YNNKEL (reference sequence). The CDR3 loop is CASSQEIYEQYF. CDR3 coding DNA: TGTGCCAGCAGCCAAGAGATCTACGAGCAGTACTTC.

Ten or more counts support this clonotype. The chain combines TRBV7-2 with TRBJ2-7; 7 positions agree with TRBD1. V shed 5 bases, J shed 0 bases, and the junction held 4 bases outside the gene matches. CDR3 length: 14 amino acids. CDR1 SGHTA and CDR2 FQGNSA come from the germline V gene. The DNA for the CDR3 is TGTGCCAGCAGCGTGGACAGGAGCTCCTACGAGCAGTACTTC. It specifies CASSVDRSSYEQYF.

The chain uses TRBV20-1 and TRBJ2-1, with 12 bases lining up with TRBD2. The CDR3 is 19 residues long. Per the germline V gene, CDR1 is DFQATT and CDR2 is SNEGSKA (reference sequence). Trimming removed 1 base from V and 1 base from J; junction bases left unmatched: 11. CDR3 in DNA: TGCAGTGCTAGAGGTCGCTACACTAGCGGGAGGAGTTCCTACAATGAGCAGTTCTTC. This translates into CSARGRYTSGRSSYNEQFF.

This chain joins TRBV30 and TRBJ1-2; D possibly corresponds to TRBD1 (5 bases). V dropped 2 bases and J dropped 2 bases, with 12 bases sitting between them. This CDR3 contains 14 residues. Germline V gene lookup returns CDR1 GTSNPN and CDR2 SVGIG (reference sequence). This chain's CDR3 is CAWSTPRGNYGYTF. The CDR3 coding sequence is TGTGCCTGGAGTACCCCACGGGGGAACTATGGCTACACCTTC.

The CDR3 reads CASSEGAGDEQFF. In DNA form, the CDR3 reads TGTGCCAGCAGTGAAGGGGCTGGCGATGAGCAGTTCTTC. The chain has TRBV2 and TRBJ2-1; no clear D gene. This CDR3 is built from 13 residues. Germline V CDR1 and CDR2: SNHLY, FYNNEI. Trimming removed 1 base at V and 8 bases at J, with 9 bases between.

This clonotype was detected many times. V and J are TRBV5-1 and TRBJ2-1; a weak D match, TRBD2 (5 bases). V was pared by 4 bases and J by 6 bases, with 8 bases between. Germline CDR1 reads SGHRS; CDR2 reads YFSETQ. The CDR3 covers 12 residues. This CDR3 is CASSPGINEQFF. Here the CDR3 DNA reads TGCGCCAGCAGCCCCGGGATCAATGAGCAGTTCTTC.

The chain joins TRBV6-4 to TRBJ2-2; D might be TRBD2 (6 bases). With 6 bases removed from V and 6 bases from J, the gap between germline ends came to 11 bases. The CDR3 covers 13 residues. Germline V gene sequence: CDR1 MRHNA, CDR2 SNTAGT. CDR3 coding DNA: TGTGCCAGCAGCGCTGGAGGGGCCGGGGAGCTGTTTTTT. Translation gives CASSAGGAGELFF.

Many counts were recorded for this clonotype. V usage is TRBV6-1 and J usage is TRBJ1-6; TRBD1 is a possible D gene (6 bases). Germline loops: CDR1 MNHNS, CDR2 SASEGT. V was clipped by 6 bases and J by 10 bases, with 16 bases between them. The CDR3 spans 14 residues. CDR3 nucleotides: TGTGCCAGCAGCGACGTAAACAGGGACTCACCCCTCCACTTT. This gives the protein CASSDVNRDSPLHF.

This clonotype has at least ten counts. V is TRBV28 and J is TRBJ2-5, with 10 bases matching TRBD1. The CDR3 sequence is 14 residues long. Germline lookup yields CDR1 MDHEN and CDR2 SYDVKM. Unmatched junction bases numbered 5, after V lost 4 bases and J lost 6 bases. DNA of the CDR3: TGTGCCAGCAGTTCGGGACAGGGGACGAAGACCCAGTACTTC. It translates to CASSSGQGTKTQYF. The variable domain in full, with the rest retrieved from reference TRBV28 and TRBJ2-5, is DVKVTQSSRYLVKRTGEKVFLECVQDMDHENMFWYRQDPGLGLRLIYFSYDVKMKEKGDIPEGYSVSREKKERFSLILESASTNQTSMYLCASSSGQGTKTQYFGPGTRLLVL.

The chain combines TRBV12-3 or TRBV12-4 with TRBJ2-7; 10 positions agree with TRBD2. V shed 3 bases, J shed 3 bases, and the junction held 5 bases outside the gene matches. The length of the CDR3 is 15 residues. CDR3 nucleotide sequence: TGTGCCAGCAGTTTTGAGTGGACTAGCGGCTACGAGCAGTACTTC. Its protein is CASSFEWTSGYEQYF.

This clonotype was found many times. The CDR3 region has the DNA TGTGCCAGCAGCTTAGCCAGGGACAATGAGCAGTTCTTC. Protein product: CASSLARDNEQFF. The gene calls are TRBV11-2 and TRBJ2-1; D perhaps matches TRBD1 (5 bases). The germline CDR1 and CDR2 sequences are SGHAT and FQNNGV. The CDR3 consists of 13 residues. Trimming shortened V by 1 base and J by 5 bases, and 6 bases separated the two germline ends.

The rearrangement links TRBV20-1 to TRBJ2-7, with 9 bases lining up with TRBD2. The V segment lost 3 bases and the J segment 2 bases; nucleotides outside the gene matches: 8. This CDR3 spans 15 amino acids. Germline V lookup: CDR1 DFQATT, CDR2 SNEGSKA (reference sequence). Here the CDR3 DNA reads TGCAGTGCTAGTATCCTCCCTAGCGGGACCTACGAGCAGTACTTC. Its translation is CSASILPSGTYEQYF.

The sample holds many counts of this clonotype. The CDR3 protein is CASSVLAGGSTDTQYF. The CDR3 nucleotides are TGTGCCAGCAGCGTACTAGCGGGAGGCTCCACAGATACGCAGTATTTT. The V call is TRBV7-3, the J call TRBJ2-3; TRBD2 matches 12 bases. V shed 5 bases and J 2 bases; nucleotides not matched to a gene: 5. The CDR3 extends over 16 amino acids. The V gene's germline CDR1 is SGHTA and CDR2 FQGTGA.

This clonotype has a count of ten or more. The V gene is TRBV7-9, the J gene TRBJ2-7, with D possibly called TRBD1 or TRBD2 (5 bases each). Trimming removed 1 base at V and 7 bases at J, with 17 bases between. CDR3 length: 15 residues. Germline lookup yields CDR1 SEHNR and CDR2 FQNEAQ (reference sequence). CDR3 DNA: TGTGCCAGCAGCTTAGAGGGACCGAGAGGAGGTGAGCAGTACTTC. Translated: CASSLEGPRGGEQYF.

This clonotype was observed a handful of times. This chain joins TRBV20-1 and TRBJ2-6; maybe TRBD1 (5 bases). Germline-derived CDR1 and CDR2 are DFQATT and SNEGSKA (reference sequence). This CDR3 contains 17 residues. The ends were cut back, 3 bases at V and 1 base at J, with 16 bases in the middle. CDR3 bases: TGCAGTGCTAGGGGGCCCTTCGACCTTTCTGGGGCCAACGTCCTGACTTTC. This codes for CSARGPFDLSGANVLTF.

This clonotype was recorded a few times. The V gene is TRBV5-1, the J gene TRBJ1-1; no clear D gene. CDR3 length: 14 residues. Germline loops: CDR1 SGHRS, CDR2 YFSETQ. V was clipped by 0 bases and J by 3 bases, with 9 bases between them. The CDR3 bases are TGCGCCAGCAGCTTGGCCCTCTTGGACACTGAAGCTTTCTTT. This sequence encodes CASSLALLDTEAFF.

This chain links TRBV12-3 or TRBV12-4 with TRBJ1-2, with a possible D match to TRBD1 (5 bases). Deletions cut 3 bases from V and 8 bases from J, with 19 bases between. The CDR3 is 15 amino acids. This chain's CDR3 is CASSFVNNRSLGYTF. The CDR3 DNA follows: TGTGCCAGCAGTTTTGTTAATAACAGGTCACTAGGCTACACCTTC.

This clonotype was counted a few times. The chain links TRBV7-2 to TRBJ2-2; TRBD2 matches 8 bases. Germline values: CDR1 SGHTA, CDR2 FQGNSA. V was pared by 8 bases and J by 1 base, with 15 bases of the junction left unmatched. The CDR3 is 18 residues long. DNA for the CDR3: TGTGCCAGCTCACGCCTACAACCTACTAGCGGGAACACCGGGGAGCTGTTTTTT. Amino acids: CASSRLQPTSGNTGELFF.

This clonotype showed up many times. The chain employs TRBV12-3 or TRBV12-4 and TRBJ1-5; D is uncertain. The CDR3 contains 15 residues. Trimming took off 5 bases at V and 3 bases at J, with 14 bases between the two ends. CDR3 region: CASSRENVLNQPQHF. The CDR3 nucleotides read TGTGCCAGCAGTCGAGAGAACGTACTCAATCAGCCCCAGCATTTT.

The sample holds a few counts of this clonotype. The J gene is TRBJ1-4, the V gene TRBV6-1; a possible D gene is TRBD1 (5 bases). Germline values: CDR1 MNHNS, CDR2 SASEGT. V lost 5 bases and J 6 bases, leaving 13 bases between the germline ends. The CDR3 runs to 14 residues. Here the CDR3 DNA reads TGTGCCAGCAGTCGAGTCGGGGGGGATGAAAAACTGTTTTTT. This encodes CASSRVGGDEKLFF.

The CDR3 DNA reads as TGTGCCAGCAGTTACTCGGGACTTTACGAGCAGTACTTC. Protein product: CASSYSGLYEQYF. The chain employs TRBV6-6 and TRBJ2-7; TRBD2 is a possible D gene (6 bases). This CDR3 is built from 13 residues. Trimming cost V 0 bases and J 4 bases, with 7 bases left between them. Germline loops: CDR1 MNHNY, CDR2 SVGAGI (reference sequence).